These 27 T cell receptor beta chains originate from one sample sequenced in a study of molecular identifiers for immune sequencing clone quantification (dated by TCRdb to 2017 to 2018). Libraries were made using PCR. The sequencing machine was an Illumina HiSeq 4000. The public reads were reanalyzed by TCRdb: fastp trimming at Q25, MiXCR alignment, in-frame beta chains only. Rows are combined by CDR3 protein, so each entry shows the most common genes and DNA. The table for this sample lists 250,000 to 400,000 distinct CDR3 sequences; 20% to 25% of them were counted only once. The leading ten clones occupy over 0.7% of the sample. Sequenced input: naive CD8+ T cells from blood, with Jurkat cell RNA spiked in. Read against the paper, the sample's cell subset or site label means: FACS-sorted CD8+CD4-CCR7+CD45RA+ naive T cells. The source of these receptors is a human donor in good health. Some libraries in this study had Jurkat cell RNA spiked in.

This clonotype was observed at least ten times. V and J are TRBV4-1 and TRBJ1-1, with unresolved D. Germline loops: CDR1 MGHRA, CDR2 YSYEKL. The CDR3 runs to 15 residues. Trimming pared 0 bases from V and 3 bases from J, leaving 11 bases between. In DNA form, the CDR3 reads TGCGCCAGCAGCCAAGATAGGGTAGCGTACACTGAAGCTTTCTTT. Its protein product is CASSQDRVAYTEAFF.

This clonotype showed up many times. The CDR3 nucleotides are TGTGCCAGCAGCCTAGGACAGGATCAGTACTTC. Translated, it gives CASSLGQDQYF. The rearrangement uses TRBV5-6 and TRBJ2-7; 7 bases are a match to TRBD1. The germline CDR1 and CDR2 sequences are SGHDT and YYEEEE. The CDR3 spans 11 residues. V lost 4 bases and J lost 10; bases outside the gene matches: 5.

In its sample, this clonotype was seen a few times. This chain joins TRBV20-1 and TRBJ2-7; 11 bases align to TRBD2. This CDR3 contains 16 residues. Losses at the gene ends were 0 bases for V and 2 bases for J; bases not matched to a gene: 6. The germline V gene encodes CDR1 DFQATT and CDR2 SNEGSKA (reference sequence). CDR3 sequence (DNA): TGCAGTGCTAGAGATCCCGGACTAGCGGGTCCCTACGAGCAGTACTTC. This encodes CSARDPGLAGPYEQYF.

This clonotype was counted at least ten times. CDR3 sequence reads: CASSLAPGRAYEQYF. The CDR3 DNA reads as TGTGCCAGCAGCTTGGCCCCCGGGAGAGCCTACGAGCAGTACTTC. J is TRBJ2-7 and V is TRBV5-6; D perhaps matches TRBD2 (6 bases). V was trimmed by 0 bases and J by 2 bases, leaving 12 bases between them. Germline loops: CDR1 SGHDT, CDR2 YYEEEE. The CDR3 loop spans 15 amino acids.

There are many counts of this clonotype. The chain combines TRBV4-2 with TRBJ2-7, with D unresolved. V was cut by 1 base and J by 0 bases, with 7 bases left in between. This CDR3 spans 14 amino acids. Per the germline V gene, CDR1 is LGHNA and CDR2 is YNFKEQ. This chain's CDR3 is CASSQVPPSYEQYF. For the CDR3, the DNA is TGTGCCAGCAGCCAAGTACCACCCTCCTACGAGCAGTACTTC.

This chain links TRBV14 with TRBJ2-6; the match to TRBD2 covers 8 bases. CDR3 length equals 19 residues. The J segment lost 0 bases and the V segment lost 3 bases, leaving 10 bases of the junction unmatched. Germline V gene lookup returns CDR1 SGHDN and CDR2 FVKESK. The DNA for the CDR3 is TGTGCCAGCAGCCAGGATCCGGGACTAGAAGTCTCTGGGGCCAACGTCCTGACTTTC. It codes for CASSQDPGLEVSGANVLTF.

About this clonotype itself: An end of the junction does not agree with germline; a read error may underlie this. The CDR3 nucleotides are TGTGCCACCGGTGATTTGAAGGGATACGAGCAGTACTTC. It translates to CATGDLKGYEQYF. The V gene is TRBV24-1, the J gene TRBJ2-7, with D unclear. Germline lookup yields CDR1 KGHDR and CDR2 SFDVKD. This CDR3 spans 13 amino acids.

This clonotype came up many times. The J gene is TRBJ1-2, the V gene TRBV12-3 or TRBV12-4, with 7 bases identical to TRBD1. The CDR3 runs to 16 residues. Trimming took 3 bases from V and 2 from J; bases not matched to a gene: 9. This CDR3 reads CASSFALTGQNYGYTF. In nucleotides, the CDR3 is TGTGCCAGCAGTTTCGCCTTGACAGGGCAGAACTATGGCTACACCTTC.

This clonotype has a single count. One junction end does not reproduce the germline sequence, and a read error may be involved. The CDR3 loop reads CASSPWRRNQPRHF. The CDR3, as DNA: TGTGCCAGCAGCCCTTGGAGGCGCAATCAGCCCCGGCATTTT. This chain joins TRBV5-6 and TRBJ1-5; no clear D. The V gene's germline CDR1 is SGHDT and CDR2 YYEEEE. The CDR3 totals 14 residues. The full variable domain, in which reference TRBV5-6 and TRBJ1-5 provide the parts outside the CDR3, is DAGVTQSPTHLIKTRGQQVTLRCSPKSGHDTVSWYQQALGQGPQFIFQYYEEEERQRGNFPDRFSGHQFPNYSSELNVNALLLGDSALYLCASSPWRRNQPRHFGDGTRLSIL.

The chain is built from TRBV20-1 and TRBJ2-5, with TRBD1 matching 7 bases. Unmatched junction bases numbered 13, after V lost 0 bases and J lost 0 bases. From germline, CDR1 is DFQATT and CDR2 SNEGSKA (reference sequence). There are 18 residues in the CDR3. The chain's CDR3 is CSARDLDRPRGYQETQYF. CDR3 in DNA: TGCAGTGCTAGAGACCTGGACAGGCCGAGGGGGTACCAAGAGACCCAGTACTTC.

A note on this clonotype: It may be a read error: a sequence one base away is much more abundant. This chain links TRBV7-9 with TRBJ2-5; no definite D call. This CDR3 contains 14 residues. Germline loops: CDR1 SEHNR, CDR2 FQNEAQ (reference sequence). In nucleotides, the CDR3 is TGTGCCAGCAGATTAGGTTGGGGAATCGAGACCCAGTACTTC. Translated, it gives CASRLGWGIETQYF.

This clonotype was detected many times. CDR3 bases: TGTGCCAGCAGCCAGGCCCCGGGACAGAAAATCACAGATACGCAGTATTTT. Its translation is CASSQAPGQKITDTQYF. The gene calls are TRBV14 and TRBJ2-3, with TRBD1 identical over 7 bases. The CDR3 length is 17 residues. The ends lost 3 bases at V and 2 bases at J; junction bases unmatched: 11. Germline CDR1 and CDR2: SGHDN and FVKESK. Supplemented by reference TRBV14 and TRBJ2-3, the full variable domain reads EAGVTQFPSHSVIEKGQTVTLRCDPISGHDNLYWYRRVMGKEIKFLLHFVKESKQDESGMPNNRFLAERTGGTYSTLKVQPAELEDSGVYFCASSQAPGQKITDTQYFGPGTRLTVL.

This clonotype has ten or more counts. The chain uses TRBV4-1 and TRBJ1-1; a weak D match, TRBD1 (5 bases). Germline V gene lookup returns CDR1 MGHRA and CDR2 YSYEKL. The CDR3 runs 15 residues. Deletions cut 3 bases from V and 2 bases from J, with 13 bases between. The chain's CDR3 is CASSQGTMANTEAFF. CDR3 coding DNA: TGCGCCAGCAGCCAGGGGACTATGGCCAACACTGAAGCTTTCTTT.

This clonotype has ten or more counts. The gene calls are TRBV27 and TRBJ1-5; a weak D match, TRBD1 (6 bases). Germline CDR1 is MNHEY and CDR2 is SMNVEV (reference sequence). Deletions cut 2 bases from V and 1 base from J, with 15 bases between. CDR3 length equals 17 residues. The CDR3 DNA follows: TGTGCCAGCAGTTTAAGTTCGGGGGGGCTCAGCAATCAGCCCCAGCATTTT. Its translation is CASSLSSGGLSNQPQHF.

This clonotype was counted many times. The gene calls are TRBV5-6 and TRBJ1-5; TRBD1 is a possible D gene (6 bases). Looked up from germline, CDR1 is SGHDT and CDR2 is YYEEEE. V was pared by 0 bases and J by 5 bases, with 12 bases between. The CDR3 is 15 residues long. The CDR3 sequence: CASSLAGRGHQPQHF. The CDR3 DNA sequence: TGTGCCAGCAGCTTGGCCGGCAGGGGACATCAGCCCCAGCATTTT.

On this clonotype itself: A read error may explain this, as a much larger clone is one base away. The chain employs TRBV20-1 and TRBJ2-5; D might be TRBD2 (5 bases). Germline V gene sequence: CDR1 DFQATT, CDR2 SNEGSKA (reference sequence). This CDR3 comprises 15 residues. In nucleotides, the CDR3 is TGCAGTGCTAGAGATTGGACTTCCTCCCAAGAGACCCAGCACTTC. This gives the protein CSARDWTSSQETQHF.

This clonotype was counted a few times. The CDR3 here is CASSLFPPPNGVRTQYF. In DNA form, the CDR3 reads TGCGCCAGCAGCCTTTTTCCCCCGCCCAATGGGGTTCGGACGCAGTATTTT. The genes are TRBV4-3 and TRBJ2-3; D uncertain. V lost 4 bases to trimming and J lost 9 bases, with 26 bases between them. This CDR3 region has 17 residues. Germline lookup yields CDR1 LGHNA and CDR2 YSLEER.

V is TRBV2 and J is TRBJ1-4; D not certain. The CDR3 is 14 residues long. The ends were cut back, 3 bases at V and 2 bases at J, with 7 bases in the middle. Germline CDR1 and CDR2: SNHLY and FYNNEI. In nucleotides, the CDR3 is TGTGCCAGCAGTGATCGCGATACTAATGAAAAACTGTTTTTT. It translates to CASSDRDTNEKLFF.

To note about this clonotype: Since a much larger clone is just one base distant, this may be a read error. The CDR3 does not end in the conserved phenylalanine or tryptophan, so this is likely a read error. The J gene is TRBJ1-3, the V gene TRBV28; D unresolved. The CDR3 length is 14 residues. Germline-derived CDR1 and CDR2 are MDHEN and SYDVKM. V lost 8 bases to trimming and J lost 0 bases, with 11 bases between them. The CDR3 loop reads CASDTSRSGNTIYL. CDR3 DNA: TGTGCCAGCGATACAAGCCGCTCTGGAAACACCATATATCTT.

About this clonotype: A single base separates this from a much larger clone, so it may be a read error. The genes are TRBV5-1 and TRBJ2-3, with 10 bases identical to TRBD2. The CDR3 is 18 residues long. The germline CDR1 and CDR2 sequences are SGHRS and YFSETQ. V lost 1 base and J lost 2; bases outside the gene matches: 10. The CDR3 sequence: CASSLFGASGSSTDTQYF. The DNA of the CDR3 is TGCGCCAGCAGCTTGTTCGGGGCTAGCGGGAGCTCCACAGATACGCAGTATTTT.

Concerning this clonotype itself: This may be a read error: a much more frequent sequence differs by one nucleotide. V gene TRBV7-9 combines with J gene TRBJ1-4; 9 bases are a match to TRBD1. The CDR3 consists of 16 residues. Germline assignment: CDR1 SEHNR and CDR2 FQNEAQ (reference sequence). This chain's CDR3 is CASSYEQGASNEKLVF. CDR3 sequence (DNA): TGTGCCAGCAGCTACGAACAGGGGGCGAGTAATGAAAAACTGGTTTTT.

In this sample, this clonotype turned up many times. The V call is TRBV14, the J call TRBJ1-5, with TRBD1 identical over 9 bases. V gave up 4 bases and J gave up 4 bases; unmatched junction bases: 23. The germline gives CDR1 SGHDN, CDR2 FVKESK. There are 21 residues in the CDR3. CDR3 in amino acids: CASSPQLLVTGGVGANQPQHF. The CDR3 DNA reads TGTGCCAGCAGCCCTCAACTTCTTGTGACAGGGGGTGTGGGGGCTAATCAGCCCCAGCATTTT.

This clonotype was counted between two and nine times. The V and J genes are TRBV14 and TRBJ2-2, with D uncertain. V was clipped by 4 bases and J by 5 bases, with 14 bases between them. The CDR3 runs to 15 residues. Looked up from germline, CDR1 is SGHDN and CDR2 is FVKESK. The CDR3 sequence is CASSRVLGLTGELFF. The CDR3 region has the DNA TGTGCCAGCAGCCGAGTTTTAGGGTTAACCGGGGAGCTGTTTTTT.

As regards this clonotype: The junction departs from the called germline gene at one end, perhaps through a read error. CDR3 nucleotides: TGTGCCAGCACCCTCTCCTGGGGGTCGAACACCGGGAAGCTGTTTTTT. Amino acid sequence: CASTLSWGSNTGKLFF. The chain combines TRBV27 with TRBJ2-2; D may correspond to TRBD1 or TRBD2 (5 bases each). Germline V lookup: CDR1 MNHEY, CDR2 SMNVEV (reference sequence). This CDR3 has 16 residues.

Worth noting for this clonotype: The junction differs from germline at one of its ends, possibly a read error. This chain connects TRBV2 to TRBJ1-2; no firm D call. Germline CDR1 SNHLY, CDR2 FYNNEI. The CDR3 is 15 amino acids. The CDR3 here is CPSSEADTLFYGYTF. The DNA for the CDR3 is TGTCCCAGCAGTGAAGCTGACACCCTGTTCTATGGCTACACCTTC. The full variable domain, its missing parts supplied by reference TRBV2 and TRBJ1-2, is EPEVTQTPSHQVTQMGQEVILRCVPISNHLYFYWYRQILGQKVEFLVSFYNNEISEKSEIFDDQFSVERPDGSNFTLKIRSTKLEDSAMYFCPSSEADTLFYGYTFGSGTRLTVV.

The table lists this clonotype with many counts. For the CDR3, the DNA is TGTGCCAGCGGATATGGGACAGGAGTTGGGTCTTTCTTT. Protein sequence: CASGYGTGVGSFF. This sequence joins TRBV25-1 and TRBJ1-1, with 8 bases matching TRBD1. Germline V lookup: CDR1 MGHDK, CDR2 SYGVNS. Trimming at V came to 8 bases and at J to 12 bases, leaving 14 bases not matched to a gene. The CDR3 loop spans 13 amino acids.

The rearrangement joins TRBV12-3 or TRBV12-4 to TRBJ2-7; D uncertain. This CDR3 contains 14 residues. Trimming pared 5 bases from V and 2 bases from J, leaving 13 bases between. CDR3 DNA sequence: TGTGCCAGCAGTCCACGTTTCACCGCCTACGAGCAGTACTTC. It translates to CASSPRFTAYEQYF.